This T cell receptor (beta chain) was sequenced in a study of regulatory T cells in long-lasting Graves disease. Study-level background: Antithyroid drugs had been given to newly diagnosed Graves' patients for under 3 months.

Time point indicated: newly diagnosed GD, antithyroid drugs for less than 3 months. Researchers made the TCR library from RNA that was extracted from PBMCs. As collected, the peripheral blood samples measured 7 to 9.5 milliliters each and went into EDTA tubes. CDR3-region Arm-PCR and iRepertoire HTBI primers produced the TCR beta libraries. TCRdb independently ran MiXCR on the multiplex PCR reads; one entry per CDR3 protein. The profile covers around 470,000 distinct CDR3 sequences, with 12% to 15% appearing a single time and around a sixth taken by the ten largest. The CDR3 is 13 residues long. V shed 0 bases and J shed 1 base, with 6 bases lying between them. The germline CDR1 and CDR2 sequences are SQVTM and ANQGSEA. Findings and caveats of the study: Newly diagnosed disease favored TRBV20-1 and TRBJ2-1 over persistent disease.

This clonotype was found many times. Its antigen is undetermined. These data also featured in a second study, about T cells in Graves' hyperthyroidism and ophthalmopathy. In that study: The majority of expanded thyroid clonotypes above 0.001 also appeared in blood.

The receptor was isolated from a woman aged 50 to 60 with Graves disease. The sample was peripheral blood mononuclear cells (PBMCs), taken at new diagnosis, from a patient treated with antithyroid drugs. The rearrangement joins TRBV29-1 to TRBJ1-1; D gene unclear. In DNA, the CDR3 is TGCAGCGTTGAAGAACAGCCGAACACTGAAGCTTTCTTT. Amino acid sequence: CSVEEQPNTEAFF.